These 11 T cell receptor beta chains were sequenced from one sample in a study of T-cell memory formation after mild COVID-19. TCRdb redid the calling of the 5' RACE reads with MiXCR, one entry per CDR3 protein. In the table there are a few hundred thousand distinct CDR3 sequences, 20% to 25% of which are singletons. Sequenced input: PBMCs or a T cell subset sorted from them (not recorded which). The receptors derive from an adult woman who had mild COVID-19 (a few samples of this study predate the infection). Cell type and time point are not known.

This chain joins TRBV10-3 and TRBJ2-7, with TRBD1 matching 9 bases. Germline CDR1 reads ENHRY; CDR2 reads SYGVKD. J gave up 1 base and V 9 bases, and 7 bases lay outside the gene matches. The CDR3 contains 14 residues. CDR3 sequence reads: CAIKGTGRSYEQYF. In nucleotides, the CDR3 is TGTGCCATTAAAGGGACAGGGAGGTCCTACGAGCAGTACTTC.

This chain connects TRBV7-2 to TRBJ1-2; D might be TRBD1 (5 bases). This CDR3 comprises 15 residues. Looked up from germline, CDR1 is SGHTA and CDR2 is FQGNSA. V was trimmed by 5 bases and J by 4 bases, leaving 17 bases between them. CDR3 nucleotides: TGTGCCAGCAGCGACGGGAGGCTGGGGGGCTATGGCTACACCTTC. This translates into CASSDGRLGGYGYTF.

This clonotype has just a few counts. This chain connects TRBV20-1 to TRBJ2-7; 12 bases fit TRBD2. Germline CDR1 is DFQATT and CDR2 is SNEGSKA (reference sequence). Germline trimming cut 0 bases from V and 0 bases from J; bases unmatched to any gene: 0. This CDR3 has 15 amino acids. For the CDR3, the DNA is TGCAGTGCTAGAGAACTAGCGGGAGGCTCCTACGAGCAGTACTTC. Protein: CSARELAGGSYEQYF.

At least ten counts were recorded for this clonotype. The chain carries TRBV20-1 and TRBJ1-6; weak D call: TRBD1 (5 bases). Germline V lookup: CDR1 DFQATT, CDR2 SNEGSKA (reference sequence). The CDR3 runs 15 residues. The V and J ends lost 6 bases and 10 bases respectively, with 22 bases between them. The CDR3, as DNA: TGCAGTGCGCCAGCCGGGCAGGGAAGGGAATCACCCCTCCACTTT. It is translated as CSAPAGQGRESPLHF.

This chain joins TRBV19 and TRBJ1-1; 8 bases align to TRBD1. The CDR3 contains 14 residues. The germline CDR1 and CDR2 sequences are LNHDA and SQIVND (reference sequence). Trimming took 5 bases from V and 4 from J; bases not matched to a gene: 6. The CDR3 sequence: CASSLDRVSTEAFF. Here the CDR3 DNA reads TGTGCCAGTAGTCTGGACAGGGTTAGCACTGAAGCTTTCTTT.

This clonotype was found a few times. V usage is TRBV2 and J usage is TRBJ1-2; D unresolved. The CDR3 contains 11 residues. Trimming cost V 6 bases and J 6 bases, with 8 bases left between them. Germline CDR1 and CDR2: SNHLY and FYNNEI. The CDR3 sequence: CASSPDDGYTF. The DNA of the CDR3 is TGTGCCAGCAGCCCCGACGATGGCTACACCTTC.

There are a few counts of this clonotype. The V call is TRBV12-3 or TRBV12-4, the J call TRBJ2-6; D is undetermined. Trimming shortened V by 4 bases and J by 2 bases, and 3 bases separated the two germline ends. The CDR3 loop spans 13 amino acids. CDR3 loop: CASSYAGANVLTF. CDR3 DNA: TGTGCCAGCAGTTACGCTGGGGCCAACGTCCTGACTTTC.

This chain connects TRBV29-1 to TRBJ1-2, with D possibly TRBD1 on 5 matching bases. Germline CDR1 SQVTM, CDR2 ANQGSEA. This CDR3 spans 12 amino acids. Trimming cost V 3 bases and J 11 bases, with 16 bases left between them. As DNA, the CDR3 is TGCAGCGTTGAGGGGGGACGGAGAATTTACACCTTC. Encoded protein: CSVEGGRRIYTF.

CDR3 in amino acids: CASRMSLAGGPPYNEQFF. The CDR3 DNA is TGCGCCAGCAGGATGAGTCTAGCGGGAGGGCCGCCCTACAATGAGCAGTTCTTC. The V call is TRBV4-3, the J call TRBJ2-1; 12 bases map to TRBD2. The CDR3 sequence is 18 residues long. Germline-derived CDR1 and CDR2 are LGHNA and YSLEER. Trimming took 6 bases from V and 2 from J; bases not matched to a gene: 11.

The chain joins TRBV15 to TRBJ2-7, with TRBD2 matching 12 bases. CDR3 length equals 20 residues. J lost 2 bases, V lost 3 bases, and 17 bases had no gene match. From germline, CDR1 is LNHNV and CDR2 YYDKDF (reference sequence). CDR3 protein: CATSSEPRLAGGLGPYEQYF. CDR3 nucleotide sequence: TGTGCCACCAGCAGCGAGCCCAGGCTAGCGGGAGGGCTTGGACCCTACGAGCAGTACTTC.

The CDR3 DNA is TGTGCCAGTAGCGACACAGGGGGCGCGAGCAATCAGCCCCAGCATTTT. Amino acid sequence: CASSDTGGASNQPQHF. The chain combines TRBV19 with TRBJ1-5; the match to TRBD1 covers 9 bases. Germline V lookup: CDR1 LNHDA, CDR2 SQIVND (reference sequence). The length of the CDR3 is 16 residues. With 6 bases clipped from V and 1 base from J, the junction kept 7 bases outside the gene matches.